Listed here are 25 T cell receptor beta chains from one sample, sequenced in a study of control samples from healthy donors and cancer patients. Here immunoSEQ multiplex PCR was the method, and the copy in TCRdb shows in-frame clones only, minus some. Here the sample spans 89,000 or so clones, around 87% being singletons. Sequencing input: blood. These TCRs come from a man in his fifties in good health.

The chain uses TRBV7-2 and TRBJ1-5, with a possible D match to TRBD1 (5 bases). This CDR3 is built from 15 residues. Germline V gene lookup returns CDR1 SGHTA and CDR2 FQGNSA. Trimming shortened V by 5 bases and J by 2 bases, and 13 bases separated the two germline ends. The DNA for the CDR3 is TGTGCCAGCAGCCCTCAGGGTTTAGGCAATCAGCCCCAGCATTTT. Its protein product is CASSPQGLGNQPQHF.

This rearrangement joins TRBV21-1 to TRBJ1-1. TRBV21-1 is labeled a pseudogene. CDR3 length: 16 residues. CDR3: CASSKLRKLENTEAFF. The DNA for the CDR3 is TGTGCCAGCAGCAAACTCCGTAAATTGGAGAACACTGAAGCTTTCTTT.

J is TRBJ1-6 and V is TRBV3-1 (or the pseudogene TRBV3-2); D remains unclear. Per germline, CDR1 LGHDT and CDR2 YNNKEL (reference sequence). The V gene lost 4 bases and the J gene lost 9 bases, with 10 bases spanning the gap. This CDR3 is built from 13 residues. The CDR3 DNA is TGTGCCAGCAGCCCACAAGGGTTTTCACCCCTCCACTTT. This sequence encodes CASSPQGFSPLHF.

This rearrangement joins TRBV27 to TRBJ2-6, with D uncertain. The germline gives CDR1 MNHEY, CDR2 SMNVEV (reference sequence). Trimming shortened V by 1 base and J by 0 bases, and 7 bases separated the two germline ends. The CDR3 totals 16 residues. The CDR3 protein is CASSLFGDSGANVLTF. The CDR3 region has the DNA TGTGCCAGCAGTTTATTTGGGGACTCTGGGGCCAACGTCCTGACTTTC.

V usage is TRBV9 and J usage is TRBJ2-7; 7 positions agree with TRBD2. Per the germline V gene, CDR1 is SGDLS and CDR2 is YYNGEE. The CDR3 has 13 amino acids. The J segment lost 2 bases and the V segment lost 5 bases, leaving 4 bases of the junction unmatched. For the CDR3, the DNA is TGTGCCAGCAGTGGGCGGGGGACCTACGAGCAGTACTTC. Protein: CASSGRGTYEQYF.

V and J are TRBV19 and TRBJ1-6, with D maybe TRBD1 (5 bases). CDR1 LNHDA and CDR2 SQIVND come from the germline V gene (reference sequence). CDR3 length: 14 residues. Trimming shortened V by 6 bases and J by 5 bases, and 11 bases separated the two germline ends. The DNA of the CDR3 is TGTGCCAGTAGGACAGAGTATAATAATTCACCCCTCCACTTT. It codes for CASRTEYNNSPLHF.

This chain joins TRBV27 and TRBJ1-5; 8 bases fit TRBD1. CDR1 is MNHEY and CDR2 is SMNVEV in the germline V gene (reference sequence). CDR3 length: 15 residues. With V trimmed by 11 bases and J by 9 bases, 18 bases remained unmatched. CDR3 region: CAGSGAGQDLRPQHF. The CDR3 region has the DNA TGTGCCGGATCCGGCGCGGGACAGGACCTCAGGCCCCAGCATTTT.

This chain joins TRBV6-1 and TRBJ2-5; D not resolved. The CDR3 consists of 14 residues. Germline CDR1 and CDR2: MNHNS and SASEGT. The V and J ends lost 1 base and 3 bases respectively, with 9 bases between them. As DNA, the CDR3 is TGTGCCAGCAGTGAAGAGGTCTTGGAAGAGACCCAGTACTTC. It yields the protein CASSEEVLEETQYF.

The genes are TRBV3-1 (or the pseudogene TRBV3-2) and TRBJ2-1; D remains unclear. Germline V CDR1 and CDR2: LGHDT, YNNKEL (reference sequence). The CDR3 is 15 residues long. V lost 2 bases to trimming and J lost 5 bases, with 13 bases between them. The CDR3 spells CASSQSPELNNEQFF. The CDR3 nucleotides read TGTGCCAGCAGCCAAAGCCCAGAATTGAACAATGAGCAGTTCTTC.

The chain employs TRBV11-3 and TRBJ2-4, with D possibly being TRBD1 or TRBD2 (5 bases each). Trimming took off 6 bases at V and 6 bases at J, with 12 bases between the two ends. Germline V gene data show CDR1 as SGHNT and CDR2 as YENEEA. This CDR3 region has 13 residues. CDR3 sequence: CASSTSGGNIQYF. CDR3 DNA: TGTGCCAGCAGTACGTCTGGGGGAAACATTCAGTACTTC.

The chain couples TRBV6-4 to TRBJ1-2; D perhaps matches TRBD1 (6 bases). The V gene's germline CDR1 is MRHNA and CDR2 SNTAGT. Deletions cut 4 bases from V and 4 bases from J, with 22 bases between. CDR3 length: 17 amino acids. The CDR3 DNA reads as TGTGCCAGCAGTGGGCACCCCGGGACATTCAAGCTCTATGGCTACACCTTC. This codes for CASSGHPGTFKLYGYTF.

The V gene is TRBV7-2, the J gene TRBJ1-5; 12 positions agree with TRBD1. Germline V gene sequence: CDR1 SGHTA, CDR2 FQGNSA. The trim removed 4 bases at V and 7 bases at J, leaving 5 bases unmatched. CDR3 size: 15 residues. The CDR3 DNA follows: TGTGCCAGCAGCTGGGGACAGGGGGCATGGCAGCCCCAGCATTTT. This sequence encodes CASSWGQGAWQPQHF. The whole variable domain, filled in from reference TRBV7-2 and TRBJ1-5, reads GAGVSQSPSNKVTEKGKDVELRCDPISGHTALYWYRQSLGQGLEFLIYFQGNSAPDKSGLPSDRFSAERTGGSVSTLTIQRTQQEDSAVYLCASSWGQGAWQPQHFGDGTRLSIL.

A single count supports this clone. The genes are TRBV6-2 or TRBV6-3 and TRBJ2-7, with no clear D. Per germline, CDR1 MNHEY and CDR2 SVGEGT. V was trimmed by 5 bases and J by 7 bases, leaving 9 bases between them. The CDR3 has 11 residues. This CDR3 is CASSRASEQYF. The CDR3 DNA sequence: TGTGCCAGCAGTCGGGCGAGTGAGCAGTACTTC.

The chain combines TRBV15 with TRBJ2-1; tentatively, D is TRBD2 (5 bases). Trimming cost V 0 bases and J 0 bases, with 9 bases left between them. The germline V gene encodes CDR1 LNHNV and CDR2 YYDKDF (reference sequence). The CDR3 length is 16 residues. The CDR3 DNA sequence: TGTGCCACCAGCAGAGATCGGACTGCCTCCTACAATGAGCAGTTCTTC. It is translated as CATSRDRTASYNEQFF.

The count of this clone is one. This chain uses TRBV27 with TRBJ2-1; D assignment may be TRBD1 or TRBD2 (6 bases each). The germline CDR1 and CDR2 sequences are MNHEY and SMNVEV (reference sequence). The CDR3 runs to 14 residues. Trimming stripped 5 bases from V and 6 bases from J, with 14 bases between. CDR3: CASSLKGGGNEQFF. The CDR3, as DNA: TGTGCCAGCAGTCTAAAAGGAGGGGGCAATGAGCAGTTCTTC.

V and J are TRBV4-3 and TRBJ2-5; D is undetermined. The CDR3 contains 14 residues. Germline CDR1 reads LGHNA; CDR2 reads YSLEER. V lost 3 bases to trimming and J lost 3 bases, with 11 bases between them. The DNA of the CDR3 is TGCGCCAGCAGCCACGCCCCCCCGAAAGAGACCCAGTACTTC. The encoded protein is CASSHAPPKETQYF.

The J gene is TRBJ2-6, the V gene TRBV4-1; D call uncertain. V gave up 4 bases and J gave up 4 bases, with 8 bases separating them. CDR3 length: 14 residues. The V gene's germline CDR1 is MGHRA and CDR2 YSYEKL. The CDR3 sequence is CASSPFYGANVLTF. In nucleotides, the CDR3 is TGCGCCAGCAGCCCCTTTTACGGGGCCAACGTCCTGACTTTC.

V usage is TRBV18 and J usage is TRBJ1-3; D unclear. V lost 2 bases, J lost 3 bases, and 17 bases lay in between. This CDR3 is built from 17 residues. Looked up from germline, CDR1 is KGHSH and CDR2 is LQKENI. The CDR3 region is CASSPVPLGAVGNTIYF. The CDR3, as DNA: TGTGCCAGCTCACCAGTTCCCCTCGGAGCAGTTGGAAACACCATATATTTT.

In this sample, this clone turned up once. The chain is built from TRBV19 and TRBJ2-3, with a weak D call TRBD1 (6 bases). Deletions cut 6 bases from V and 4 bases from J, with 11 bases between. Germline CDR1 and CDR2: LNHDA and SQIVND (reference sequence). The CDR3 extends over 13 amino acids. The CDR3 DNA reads TGTGCCAGTAGGGGGGCGTCTGCAGATACGCAGTATTTT. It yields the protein CASRGASADTQYF.

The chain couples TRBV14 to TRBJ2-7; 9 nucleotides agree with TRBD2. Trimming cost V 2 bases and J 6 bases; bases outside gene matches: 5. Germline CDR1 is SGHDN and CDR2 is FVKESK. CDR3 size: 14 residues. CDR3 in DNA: TGTGCCAGCAGCCAAAATAGCGGGAGTCTCGAGCAGTACTTC. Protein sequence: CASSQNSGSLEQYF.

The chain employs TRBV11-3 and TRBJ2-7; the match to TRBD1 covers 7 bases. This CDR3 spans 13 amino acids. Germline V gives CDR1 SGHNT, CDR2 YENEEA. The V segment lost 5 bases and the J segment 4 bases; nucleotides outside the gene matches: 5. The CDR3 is CASSTTGFYEQYF. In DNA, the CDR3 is TGTGCCAGCAGCACGACAGGGTTTTACGAGCAGTACTTC.

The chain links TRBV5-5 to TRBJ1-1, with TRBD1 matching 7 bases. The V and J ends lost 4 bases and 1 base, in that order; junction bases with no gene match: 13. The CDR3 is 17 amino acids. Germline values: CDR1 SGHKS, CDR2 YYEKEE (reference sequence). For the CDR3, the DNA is TGTGCCAGCAGCCCCGGACAGGCCTTAAGGGCGAACACTGAAGCTTTCTTT. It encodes CASSPGQALRANTEAFF.

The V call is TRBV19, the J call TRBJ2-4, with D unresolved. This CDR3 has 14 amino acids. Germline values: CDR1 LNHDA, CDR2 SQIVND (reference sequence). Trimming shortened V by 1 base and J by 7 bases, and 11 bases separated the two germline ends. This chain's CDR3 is CASSIATIGNIQYF. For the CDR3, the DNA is TGTGCCAGTAGTATAGCGACAATAGGGAACATTCAGTACTTC.

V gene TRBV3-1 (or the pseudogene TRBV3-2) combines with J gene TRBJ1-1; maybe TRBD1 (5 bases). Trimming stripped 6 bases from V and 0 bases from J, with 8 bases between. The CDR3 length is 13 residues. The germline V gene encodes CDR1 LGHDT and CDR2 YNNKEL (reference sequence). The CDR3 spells CASSRQLNTEAFF. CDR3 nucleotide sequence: TGTGCCAGCAGTCGACAGTTGAACACTGAAGCTTTCTTT.

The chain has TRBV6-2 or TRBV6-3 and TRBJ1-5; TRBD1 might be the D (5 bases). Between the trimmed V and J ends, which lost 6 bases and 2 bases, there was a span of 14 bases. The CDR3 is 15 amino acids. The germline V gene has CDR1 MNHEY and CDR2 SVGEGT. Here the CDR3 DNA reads TGTGCCAGCAGCCAAGAGACAGATCGCAATCAGCCCCAGCATTTT. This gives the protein CASSQETDRNQPQHF.